One and the same sample provided the 29 T cell receptor beta chains below, sequenced in a study of blood T cell repertoires in COVID-19. Some clones are missing from TCRdb's copy, which holds only in-frame ones; the method was immunoSEQ multiplex PCR. There are 70,000 to 95,000 clones in the sample; 88% occur only once, and more than 4.5% lies in the top ten. The sample taken for sequencing was peripheral blood. Receptors originate from a woman older than 75 with acute or convalescent COVID-19.

This clone was recorded a few times. The chain employs TRBV18 and TRBJ1-2; maybe TRBD1 (6 bases). This CDR3 has 13 residues. Looked up from germline, CDR1 is KGHSH and CDR2 is LQKENI. Deletions cut 6 bases from V and 6 bases from J, with 14 bases between. The CDR3 protein is CASSATGSHGYTF. The CDR3 coding sequence is TGTGCCAGCTCGGCCACAGGGTCCCATGGCTACACCTTC.

The chain has TRBV6-5 and TRBJ2-1; TRBD1 might be the D (6 bases). The CDR3 consists of 14 residues. Germline values: CDR1 MNHEY, CDR2 SVGAGI. Trimming removed 6 bases at V and 9 bases at J, with 18 bases between. CDR3 sequence reads: CASSSGTPRFEQFF. The CDR3 region has the DNA TGTGCCAGCAGCTCTGGGACACCGAGGTTTGAGCAGTTCTTC.

The CDR3 protein is CASSALQGASTDTQYF. In DNA form, the CDR3 reads TGTGCCAGCAGCGCCTTACAGGGTGCTAGCACAGATACGCAGTATTTT. V gene TRBV9 combines with J gene TRBJ2-3; weak D call: TRBD1 (6 bases). CDR1 is SGDLS, CDR2 YYNGEE, per germline. The V gene lost 3 bases and the J gene lost 0 bases, with 14 bases spanning the gap. The CDR3 contains 16 residues.

The count of this clone is one. The CDR3 spells CATSRDRSTYNEQFF. For the CDR3, the DNA is TGTGCCACCAGCAGAGATCGGTCCACCTACAATGAGCAGTTCTTC. The J gene is TRBJ2-1, the V gene TRBV15; D is uncertain. The CDR3 is 15 residues long. Germline CDR1 and CDR2: LNHNV and YYDKDF (reference sequence). Trimming took 0 bases from V and 2 from J, leaving 8 bases between them.

This clone was detected only once. This rearrangement joins TRBV7-9 to TRBJ2-2, with D possibly being TRBD1 (6 bases). The germline V gene has CDR1 SEHNR and CDR2 FQNEAQ (reference sequence). CDR3 length: 13 residues. The V end lost 11 bases, the J end lost 4 bases, and 14 bases lay between the germline ends. CDR3 residues: CAGTLRGTGELFF. The DNA for the CDR3 is TGTGCCGGAACACTCAGGGGCACCGGGGAGCTGTTTTTT.

This chain uses TRBV5-1 with TRBJ1-4, with D perhaps matching TRBD1 (6 bases). Trimming removed 1 base from V and 3 bases from J, with 7 bases in between. CDR1 SGHRS and CDR2 YFSETQ come from the germline V gene. This CDR3 is built from 14 residues. The DNA of the CDR3 is TGCGCCAGCAGCTTGTCAGGGGCTAATGAAAAACTGTTTTTT. As protein: CASSLSGANEKLFF.

The chain couples TRBV5-1 to TRBJ1-1, with D tentatively TRBD1 (6 bases). This CDR3 has 16 residues. The V end lost 0 bases, the J end lost 1 base, and 13 bases lay between the germline ends. Germline assignment: CDR1 SGHRS and CDR2 YFSETQ. CDR3 sequence (DNA): TGCGCCAGCAGCTTGGACGGGGGGGGCCCGAACACTGAAGCTTTCTTT. Translated, it gives CASSLDGGGPNTEAFF. Together with reference TRBV5-1 and TRBJ1-1, the CDR3 gives the full variable domain: KAGVTQTPRYLIKTRGQQVTLSCSPISGHRSVSWYQQTPGQGLQFLFEYFSETQRNKGNFPGRFSGRQFSNSRSEMNVSTLELGDSALYLCASSLDGGGPNTEAFFGQGTRLTVV.

This chain joins TRBV6-5 and TRBJ1-2, with D maybe TRBD1 (5 bases). The CDR3 runs 14 residues. Germline CDR1 and CDR2: MNHEY and SVGAGI. The V and J ends lost 7 bases and 4 bases respectively, with 16 bases between them. The CDR3 DNA reads TGTGCCAGCACCCCTGAGGCGGGGACCTATGGCTACACCTTC. Its translation is CASTPEAGTYGYTF.

This sequence joins TRBV14 and TRBJ2-1, with a weak D call TRBD2 (5 bases). CDR3 length equals 14 residues. V lost 4 bases, J lost 6 bases, and 13 bases lay in between. The germline V gene has CDR1 SGHDN and CDR2 FVKESK. The CDR3 nucleotides read TGTGCCAGCAGCCTTCGGGATCGGATCAATGAGCAGTTCTTC. Protein product: CASSLRDRINEQFF.

This clone was seen a single time. The V call is TRBV7-3, the J call TRBJ2-3; 12 nucleotides align to TRBD2. There are 15 residues in the CDR3. V shed 5 bases and J 3 bases; nucleotides not matched to a gene: 3. CDR1 SGHTA and CDR2 FQGTGA come from the germline V gene. The CDR3 bases are TGTGCCAGCAGCCGCGGACTAGCGGGGACAGATACGCAGTATTTT. The encoded protein is CASSRGLAGTDTQYF. Supplemented by reference TRBV7-3 and TRBJ2-3, the full variable domain reads GAGVSQTPSNKVTEKGKYVELRCDPISGHTALYWYRQSLGQGPEFLIYFQGTGAADDSGLPNDRFFAVRPEGSVSTLKIQRTERGDSAVYLCASSRGLAGTDTQYFGPGTRLTVL.

The chain is built from TRBV4-2 and TRBJ1-6; D is possibly TRBD1 (5 bases). V was shortened by 1 base and J by 2 bases, with 15 bases between the two germline ends. This CDR3 contains 18 residues. The germline V gene has CDR1 LGHNA and CDR2 YNFKEQ. In nucleotides, the CDR3 is TGTGCCAGCAGCCAAGTAACCCAGTGGGGGGCCTATAATTCACCCCTCCACTTT. The encoded protein is CASSQVTQWGAYNSPLHF.

This clone was recorded only once. This chain uses TRBV24-1 with TRBJ2-3, with 7 bases lining up with TRBD1. CDR1 is KGHDR, CDR2 SFDVKD, per germline. The CDR3 has 15 residues. V gave up 3 bases and J gave up 6 bases; unmatched junction bases: 8. Here the CDR3 reads CATSDTGQMADTQYF. The CDR3 DNA reads as TGTGCCACCAGTGATACGGGACAGATGGCGGATACGCAGTATTTT.

A single count supports this clone. The chain combines TRBV18 with TRBJ1-4; D may be TRBD1 (6 bases). V gave up 3 bases and J gave up 3 bases, with 14 bases separating them. The CDR3 runs 16 residues. Germline V gives CDR1 KGHSH, CDR2 LQKENI. This chain's CDR3 is CASSPQTDRPNEKLFF. In DNA form, the CDR3 reads TGTGCCAGCTCACCGCAGACGGACAGACCTAATGAAAAACTGTTTTTT. Together with reference TRBV18 and TRBJ1-4, the CDR3 gives the full variable domain: NAGVMQNPRHLVRRRGQEARLRCSPMKGHSHVYWYRQLPEEGLKFMVYLQKENIIDESGMPKERFSAEFPKEGPSILRIQQVVRGDSAAYFCASSPQTDRPNEKLFFGSGTQLSVL.

This clone appeared a single time. The CDR3 sequence is CATIAPQETQYF. CDR3 DNA sequence: TGTGCCACCATCGCGCCTCAAGAGACCCAGTACTTC. This chain uses TRBV24-1 with TRBJ2-5; D unclear. Trimming shortened V by 8 bases and J by 2 bases, and 8 bases separated the two germline ends. The CDR3 totals 12 residues. Germline CDR1 and CDR2: KGHDR and SFDVKD.

The genes are TRBV5-8 and TRBJ2-1; 11 bases align to TRBD2. This CDR3 is built from 16 residues. The germline V gene has CDR1 SGHTS and CDR2 YDEGEE. Germline trimming cut 2 bases from V and 7 bases from J; bases unmatched to any gene: 8. The CDR3 DNA follows: TGTGCCAGCAGCTTATATCGACTAGCGGGATTAAATGAGCAGTTCTTC. It specifies CASSLYRLAGLNEQFF.

The CDR3 DNA reads TGTGCCAGCAGCGTCGGGTTGGATACGCAGTATTTT. It specifies CASSVGLDTQYF. This chain connects TRBV5-4 to TRBJ2-3; no firm D call. Trimming left V 4 bases short and J 6 bases short, with 9 bases between. CDR3 length equals 12 residues. Per germline, CDR1 SGHNT and CDR2 YYREEE (reference sequence).

The V gene is TRBV9, the J gene TRBJ2-2, with TRBD2 identical over 8 bases. The germline V gene has CDR1 SGDLS and CDR2 YYNGEE. V lost 7 bases, J lost 5 bases, and 10 bases stayed unmatched. CDR3 length: 15 residues. The CDR3 region has the DNA TGTGCCAGCGGCCCCGGGGGGGCCGGAACCGGGGAGCTGTTTTTT. Its protein product is CASGPGGAGTGELFF.

The V and J genes are TRBV19 and TRBJ1-5; 8 nucleotides match TRBD1. The CDR3 runs to 16 residues. Per germline, CDR1 LNHDA and CDR2 SQIVND (reference sequence). The ends lost 4 bases at V and 4 bases at J; junction bases unmatched: 9. The CDR3 region has the DNA TGTGCCAGTAGTACCGGGACAGGATTTTGGAATCAGCCCCAGCATTTT. Translation gives CASSTGTGFWNQPQHF.

This clone occurred a few times. The gene calls are TRBV10-1 and TRBJ2-7, with D possibly matching TRBD1 (6 bases). The CDR3 extends over 13 amino acids. V lost 4 bases and J 3 bases, leaving 10 bases between the germline ends. Germline loops: CDR1 WNHNN, CDR2 SYGVQD (reference sequence). CDR3 sequence (DNA): TGCGCCAGCAGTGTATCCAGGGGCTACGAGCAGTACTTC. This encodes CASSVSRGYEQYF.

This sequence joins TRBV7-2 and TRBJ2-5, with D maybe TRBD2 (5 bases). Germline CDR1 reads SGHTA; CDR2 reads FQGNSA. The V end lost 3 bases, the J end lost 1 base, and 6 bases lay between the germline ends. This CDR3 is built from 13 residues. The CDR3 reads CASSFRGQETQYF. The CDR3 DNA reads as TGTGCCAGCAGCTTCCGGGGCCAAGAGACCCAGTACTTC.

J is TRBJ1-2 and V is TRBV4-1, with a possible D match to TRBD1 (6 bases). The V end was cut by 0 bases, the J end by 7 bases, with 27 bases between. From germline, CDR1 is MGHRA and CDR2 YSYEKL. CDR3 length: 19 amino acids. CDR3 sequence (DNA): TGCGCCAGCAGCCAAGATAGGGAGGGGGTGACGGGGGGTTTACGTGGCTACACCTTC. It is translated as CASSQDREGVTGGLRGYTF.

This clone was seen a few times. This chain links TRBV5-8 with TRBJ2-7; D may be TRBD2 (5 bases). The CDR3 length is 17 residues. CDR1 is SGHTS and CDR2 is YDEGEE in the germline V gene. Trimming took 1 base from V and 7 from J, leaving 24 bases between them. CDR3 coding DNA: TGTGCCAGCAGCTTGCAAGGCCGAGTCTCGAGACCGGGGGAGCAGTACTTC. Its protein product is CASSLQGRVSRPGEQYF.

The V call is TRBV12-3 or TRBV12-4, the J call TRBJ1-1; no definite D call. The CDR3 is made up of 11 amino acids. Trimming removed 5 bases at V and 6 bases at J, with 7 bases between. The CDR3 sequence is CASSNTAEAFF. CDR3 DNA sequence: TGTGCCAGCAGTAACACCGCTGAAGCTTTCTTT.

V gene TRBV2 combines with J gene TRBJ1-1, with 11 bases lining up with TRBD1. J lost 4 bases, V lost 11 bases, and 6 bases had no gene match. The germline V gene has CDR1 SNHLY and CDR2 FYNNEI. This CDR3 region has 13 residues. CDR3 DNA: TGTGCCGGACAGGGGGCCCTGAGCACTGAAGCTTTCTTT. Translating it yields CAGQGALSTEAFF.

The rearrangement joins TRBV19 to TRBJ1-2; D unclear. The CDR3 spans 13 residues. Germline CDR1 and CDR2: LNHDA and SQIVND (reference sequence). The ends were cut back, 3 bases at V and 4 bases at J, with 9 bases in the middle. The DNA of the CDR3 is TGTGCCAGTAGTATGCGGGCCCTCTATGGCTACACCTTC. This sequence encodes CASSMRALYGYTF.

The rearrangement joins TRBV7-2 to TRBJ2-1, with 11 bases fitting TRBD2. The CDR3 runs to 18 residues. Germline V gives CDR1 SGHTA, CDR2 FQGNSA. V was pared by 5 bases and J by 8 bases, with 17 bases of the junction left unmatched. CDR3 sequence: CASSLRTSGWLTGYEQFF. In DNA form, the CDR3 reads TGTGCCAGCAGCCTACGGACTAGCGGGTGGCTCACTGGCTATGAGCAGTTCTTC.

This chain links TRBV3-1 (or the pseudogene TRBV3-2) with TRBJ1-1, with D possibly being TRBD1 (6 bases). CDR1 LGHDT and CDR2 YNNKEL come from the germline V gene (reference sequence). Trimming shortened V by 0 bases and J by 0 bases, and 8 bases separated the two germline ends. CDR3 length equals 15 residues. CDR3 nucleotide sequence: TGTGCCAGCAGCCAAGAGGGACACCTGAACACTGAAGCTTTCTTT. Its protein product is CASSQEGHLNTEAFF.

The CDR3 here is CASSQDPAGGLLNEQFF. The DNA for the CDR3 is TGTGCCAGCAGCCAAGATCCAGCGGGGGGGCTATTGAATGAGCAGTTCTTC. The gene calls are TRBV4-2 and TRBJ2-1; 10 bases are shared with TRBD2. Germline V gene data show CDR1 as LGHNA and CDR2 as YNFKEQ. The CDR3 consists of 17 residues. With V trimmed by 0 bases and J by 7 bases, 9 bases remained unmatched.

V usage is TRBV7-3 and J usage is TRBJ2-2; 7 nucleotides align to TRBD1. From germline, CDR1 is SGHTA and CDR2 FQGTGA. V lost 5 bases, J lost 4 bases, and 4 bases stayed unmatched. CDR3 length: 14 amino acids. CDR3 region: CASSKGQSTGELFF. The CDR3 coding sequence is TGTGCCAGCAGCAAGGGACAGAGCACCGGGGAGCTGTTTTTT.